These 15 T cell receptor beta chains were sequenced from one sample in a study of blood T cell repertoires in COVID-19 (dated by TCRdb to the early 2020s). The method was the immunoSEQ multiplex PCR assay. TCRdb retrieved this table from immuneACCESS and kept in-frame rearrangements only. Not all clones are present; in checked studies, unresolved V genes account for under half, and no reason is known for the remainder. The sample yields approximately 24,000 clones; 92% were counted once. The top ten clones comprise 2.1% of the sample. Material: peripheral blood. The receptor set was obtained from a human donor in a cohort sampled during active COVID-19.

This chain's CDR3 is CASSEPVQEAFF. CDR3 DNA sequence: TGTGCCAGCAGTGAGCCCGTCCAGGAAGCTTTCTTT. V gene TRBV2 combines with J gene TRBJ1-1; no definite D call. The CDR3 has 12 residues. Germline CDR1 reads SNHLY; CDR2 reads FYNNEI. The ends were cut back, 3 bases at V and 8 bases at J, with 10 bases in the middle.

The chain recombines TRBV30 with TRBJ1-6; the D is unclear. This CDR3 is built from 15 residues. V lost 0 bases to trimming and J lost 7 bases, with 13 bases between them. The germline V gene encodes CDR1 GTSNPN and CDR2 SVGIG (reference sequence). The CDR3 region has the DNA TGTGCCTGGAGTGTGAGCCGGGGTAGGAATTCACCCCTCCACTTT. Residues: CAWSVSRGRNSPLHF.

J is TRBJ1-1 and V is TRBV4-1; 7 positions agree with TRBD1. This CDR3 has 14 amino acids. Germline V gives CDR1 MGHRA, CDR2 YSYEKL. J was trimmed by 6 bases and V by 4 bases; bases with no gene match: 8. The chain's CDR3 is CASSPRQGRAEAFF. The CDR3 DNA follows: TGCGCCAGCAGCCCCCGACAGGGACGGGCTGAAGCTTTCTTT.

The CDR3 region has the DNA TGTGCCAGCAGAGATGGAACAGGGGGAGACAATGAGCAGTTCTTC. Amino acids: CASRDGTGGDNEQFF. The rearrangement joins TRBV6-6 to TRBJ2-1, with TRBD1 matching 8 bases. The CDR3 is 15 amino acids. Losses at the gene ends were 6 bases for V and 5 bases for J; bases not matched to a gene: 9. The germline CDR1 and CDR2 sequences are MNHNY and SVGAGI (reference sequence).

The gene calls are TRBV5-4 and TRBJ2-1; D not certain. Germline V gene lookup returns CDR1 SGHNT and CDR2 YYREEE (reference sequence). Trimming pared 4 bases from V and 0 bases from J, leaving 11 bases between. CDR3 length equals 15 residues. For the CDR3, the DNA is TGTGCCAGCAGCCCGACAACAAACTCCTACAATGAGCAGTTCTTC. Residues: CASSPTTNSYNEQFF.

V gene TRBV5-1 combines with J gene TRBJ2-5; D gene ambiguous. The CDR3 length is 13 residues. The germline V gene has CDR1 SGHRS and CDR2 YFSETQ. V was clipped by 7 bases and J by 0 bases, with 10 bases between them. CDR3 bases: TGCGCCAGCTCCCCAGCGAACCAAGAGACCCAGTACTTC. Translation: CASSPANQETQYF.

The V call is TRBV11-3, the J call TRBJ2-7; TRBD2 matches at 10 bases. Germline values: CDR1 SGHNT, CDR2 YENEEA. V trimming: 3 bases; J trimming: 0 bases; junction bases outside the gene matches: 8. The CDR3 has 17 residues. The CDR3 spells CASSFLRTSGPSYEQYF. CDR3 in DNA: TGTGCCAGCAGCTTCCTCCGGACTAGCGGCCCCTCCTACGAGCAGTACTTC.

A few counts support this clone. The V call is TRBV28, the J call TRBJ1-5; 8 bases are a match to TRBD1. The germline V gene encodes CDR1 MDHEN and CDR2 SYDVKM. Trimming cost V 6 bases and J 1 base; bases outside gene matches: 8. The CDR3 loop spans 16 amino acids. The CDR3 DNA sequence: TGTGCCAGCAGATCCCAGGGGGCGGGGAGCAATCAGCCCCAGCATTTT. Translation: CASRSQGAGSNQPQHF.

V and J are TRBV5-1 and TRBJ2-5, with D possibly matching TRBD1 (6 bases). The CDR3 has 16 residues. Germline-derived CDR1 and CDR2 are SGHRS and YFSETQ. V lost 4 bases and J 5 bases, leaving 21 bases between the germline ends. The CDR3 coding sequence is TGCGCCAGCAGCCTCTTGGGACAACCTGGGTTGGAGACCCAGTACTTC. Translating gives CASSLLGQPGLETQYF.

The chain links TRBV5-1 to TRBJ1-2; TRBD1 might be the D (5 bases). The V end lost 0 bases, the J end lost 3 bases, and 12 bases lay between the germline ends. The length of the CDR3 is 15 residues. Germline values: CDR1 SGHRS, CDR2 YFSETQ. CDR3 amino acids: CASSLAGLGHYGYTF. The CDR3 DNA reads TGCGCCAGCAGCTTGGCGGGCCTGGGGCACTATGGCTACACCTTC. Together with reference TRBV5-1 and TRBJ1-2, the CDR3 gives the full variable domain: KAGVTQTPRYLIKTRGQQVTLSCSPISGHRSVSWYQQTPGQGLQFLFEYFSETQRNKGNFPGRFSGRQFSNSRSEMNVSTLELGDSALYLCASSLAGLGHYGYTFGSGTRLTVV.

The chain employs TRBV29-1 and TRBJ1-4; D unresolved. Germline lookup yields CDR1 SQVTM and CDR2 ANQGSEA. Trimming stripped 7 bases from V and 7 bases from J, with 16 bases between. The CDR3 totals 13 residues. This chain's CDR3 is CSARELPGEKLFF. For the CDR3, the DNA is TGCAGCGCGCGGGAGCTCCCGGGTGAAAAACTGTTTTTT.

The chain joins TRBV7-9 to TRBJ1-4; TRBD1 aligns across 8 bases. V shed 5 bases, J shed 6 bases, and the junction held 8 bases outside the gene matches. In germline, CDR1 is SEHNR, CDR2 FQNEAQ (reference sequence). CDR3 length equals 15 residues. CDR3 bases: TGTGCCAGCAGCCATACTCCAGGGGGCTATGAAAAACTGTTTTTT. This translates into CASSHTPGGYEKLFF.

CDR3 loop: CASRLAGGGTDTQYF. The CDR3 region has the DNA TGTGCCAGCAGACTAGCGGGAGGAGGCACAGATACGCAGTATTTT. The V and J genes are TRBV11-3 and TRBJ2-3; 12 bases match TRBD2. CDR1 is SGHNT, CDR2 YENEEA, per germline. CDR3 size: 15 residues. V lost 6 bases to trimming and J lost 1 base; unmatched junction nucleotides: 2. Drawing the rest from reference TRBV11-3 and TRBJ2-3, the complete variable domain is EAGVVQSPRYKIIEKKQPVAFWCNPISGHNTLYWYLQNLGQGPELLIRYENEEAVDDSQLPKDRFSAERLKGVDSTLKIQPAELGDSAVYLCASRLAGGGTDTQYFGPGTRLTVL.

The V call is TRBV11-3, the J call TRBJ2-1; maybe TRBD1 (6 bases). The CDR3 runs 17 residues. The germline V gene has CDR1 SGHNT and CDR2 YENEEA. V was cut by 4 bases and J by 0 bases, with 16 bases left in between. CDR3 DNA sequence: TGTGCCAGCAGCTCCCAGGACAGCCCGAGCTCCTACAATGAGCAGTTCTTC. The encoded protein is CASSSQDSPSSYNEQFF.

The rearrangement links TRBV7-6 to TRBJ2-7, with a weak D call TRBD2 (5 bases). This CDR3 has 15 amino acids. The V and J ends lost 5 bases and 6 bases respectively, with 20 bases between them. The V gene's germline CDR1 is SGHVS and CDR2 FNYEAQ. Here the CDR3 DNA reads TGTGCCAGCAGCCCCCCGGGGATAGAGGTACGCGAGCAGTACTTC. Protein product: CASSPPGIEVREQYF.